The rows below give T cell receptor beta chains drawn from one sample of a study of human T cells and chemical hapten exposure. TCRdb ran MiXCR on the RACE reads and lists one entry per CDR3 protein. The table includes some 78,000 distinct CDR3 sequences, over 8.5% detected once. Input material: whole blood. The receptor source for this set is a male donor in good health. Some clones in this sample may be carry-over from other donors' samples. Both conserved end residues are trimmed from each CDR3. Clone size is shown for a subset of rows, as once, few, many or a class of expanded clone.

j_call v_call clone_size cdr3_aa
TRBJ2-5 TRBV15 - ATSRDLGWETQY
TRBJ1-5 TRBV4-1 - ASSLRAGQSGPQH
TRBJ2-3 TRBV6-5 - ASSYAPASQGTGGDTQY
TRBJ2-1 TRBV6-2/TRBV6-3 - ASSYSGDNEQF
TRBJ2-7 TRBV7-2 - ASSLGFGQGHEQY
TRBJ2-1 TRBV11-2 - ASSVGGSGREQF
TRBJ2-1 TRBV7-3 few ASSPGTGLYNEQF
TRBJ2-7 TRBV7-6 - ASSRGPAETYEQY
TRBJ2-3 TRBV2 many ASIGQASTDTQY
TRBJ2-7 TRBV5-1 - ASDSGNLNEQY
TRBJ2-3 TRBV5-6 few ASSLKGTGTDTQY
TRBJ2-1 TRBV20-1 few SARDGGRSWDEQF
TRBJ1-2 TRBV5-4 few ASSLALAGYGYT
TRBJ2-1 TRBV18 - ASSPGQGTRNEQF
TRBJ1-6 TRBV6-6 many ASSRRDRSSPLH
TRBJ1-4 TRBV6-6 - ASNSGLTEKLF
TRBJ2-7 TRBV12-5 - ASGLLMEQY
TRBJ1-5 TRBV6-5 few ASSYGTGSNQPQH
TRBJ2-6 TRBV11-2 - ASSLGGGAWANVLT
TRBJ1-2 TRBV4-3 - ASSQGTGDANYGYT
TRBJ2-7 TRBV19 - ASSSIGLDEQY
TRBJ2-3 TRBV9 few ASSVGASGADTQY
TRBJ2-6 TRBV6-6 - ASSSLGTGGFGANVLT
TRBJ2-7 TRBV5-4 - ASSFDPASYEQY
TRBJ1-6 TRBV20-1 few SASTEARGSSYNSPLH
TRBJ2-3 TRBV25-1 - ASSEVSDTQY
TRBJ2-1 TRBV12-3/TRBV12-4 - ASRPLRGTDEQF
TRBJ2-7 TRBV5-1 few ASSLVVGLAVPYEQY
TRBJ2-3 TRBV6-4 few ASSDGDTFTDTQY
TRBJ2-7 TRBV9 - ASSLRDRANYEQY
TRBJ2-3 TRBV6-6 - ASSYRGTDTQY
TRBJ1-5 TRBV29-1 - SFPVRDKPQH
TRBJ2-7 TRBV28 many ASSFSGTGELFPYEQY
TRBJ2-3 TRBV20-1 few SATGTAEDTQY
TRBJ1-4 TRBV18 - ASSPPDRDGEKLF
TRBJ2-5 TRBV2 - ASSVERGGLETQY
TRBJ1-5 TRBV10-2 many ASSVDGGSNQPQH
TRBJ2-3 TRBV20-1 - SARLAGGADTQY
TRBJ2-3 TRBV29-1 - SVDARRQQATDTQY
TRBJ1-5 TRBV24-1 few ATSATPSGGSNQPQH
TRBJ2-3 TRBV7-6 - ASSLGPGASGSTDTQY
TRBJ1-2 TRBV7-9 many ASSLGRLGYT
TRBJ1-2 TRBV29-1 few SVEDLGTGGWGYT
TRBJ1-1 TRBV7-9 - ASSLRQIGAEAF
TRBJ2-2 TRBV3-1 many ASSQPPQGDTGELF
TRBJ1-5 TRBV3-1 few ASSRGPRTGGTQH
TRBJ2-7 TRBV6-1 - ASRDRTYYEQY
TRBJ1-5 TRBV5-6 - ASSEGTGYGQPQH
TRBJ2-3 TRBV20-1 few SASGDLPRTDTQY
TRBJ1-2 TRBV4-2 - ASSRDGYGYT
TRBJ2-2 TRBV7-2 - ASSFPRGGLNTGELF